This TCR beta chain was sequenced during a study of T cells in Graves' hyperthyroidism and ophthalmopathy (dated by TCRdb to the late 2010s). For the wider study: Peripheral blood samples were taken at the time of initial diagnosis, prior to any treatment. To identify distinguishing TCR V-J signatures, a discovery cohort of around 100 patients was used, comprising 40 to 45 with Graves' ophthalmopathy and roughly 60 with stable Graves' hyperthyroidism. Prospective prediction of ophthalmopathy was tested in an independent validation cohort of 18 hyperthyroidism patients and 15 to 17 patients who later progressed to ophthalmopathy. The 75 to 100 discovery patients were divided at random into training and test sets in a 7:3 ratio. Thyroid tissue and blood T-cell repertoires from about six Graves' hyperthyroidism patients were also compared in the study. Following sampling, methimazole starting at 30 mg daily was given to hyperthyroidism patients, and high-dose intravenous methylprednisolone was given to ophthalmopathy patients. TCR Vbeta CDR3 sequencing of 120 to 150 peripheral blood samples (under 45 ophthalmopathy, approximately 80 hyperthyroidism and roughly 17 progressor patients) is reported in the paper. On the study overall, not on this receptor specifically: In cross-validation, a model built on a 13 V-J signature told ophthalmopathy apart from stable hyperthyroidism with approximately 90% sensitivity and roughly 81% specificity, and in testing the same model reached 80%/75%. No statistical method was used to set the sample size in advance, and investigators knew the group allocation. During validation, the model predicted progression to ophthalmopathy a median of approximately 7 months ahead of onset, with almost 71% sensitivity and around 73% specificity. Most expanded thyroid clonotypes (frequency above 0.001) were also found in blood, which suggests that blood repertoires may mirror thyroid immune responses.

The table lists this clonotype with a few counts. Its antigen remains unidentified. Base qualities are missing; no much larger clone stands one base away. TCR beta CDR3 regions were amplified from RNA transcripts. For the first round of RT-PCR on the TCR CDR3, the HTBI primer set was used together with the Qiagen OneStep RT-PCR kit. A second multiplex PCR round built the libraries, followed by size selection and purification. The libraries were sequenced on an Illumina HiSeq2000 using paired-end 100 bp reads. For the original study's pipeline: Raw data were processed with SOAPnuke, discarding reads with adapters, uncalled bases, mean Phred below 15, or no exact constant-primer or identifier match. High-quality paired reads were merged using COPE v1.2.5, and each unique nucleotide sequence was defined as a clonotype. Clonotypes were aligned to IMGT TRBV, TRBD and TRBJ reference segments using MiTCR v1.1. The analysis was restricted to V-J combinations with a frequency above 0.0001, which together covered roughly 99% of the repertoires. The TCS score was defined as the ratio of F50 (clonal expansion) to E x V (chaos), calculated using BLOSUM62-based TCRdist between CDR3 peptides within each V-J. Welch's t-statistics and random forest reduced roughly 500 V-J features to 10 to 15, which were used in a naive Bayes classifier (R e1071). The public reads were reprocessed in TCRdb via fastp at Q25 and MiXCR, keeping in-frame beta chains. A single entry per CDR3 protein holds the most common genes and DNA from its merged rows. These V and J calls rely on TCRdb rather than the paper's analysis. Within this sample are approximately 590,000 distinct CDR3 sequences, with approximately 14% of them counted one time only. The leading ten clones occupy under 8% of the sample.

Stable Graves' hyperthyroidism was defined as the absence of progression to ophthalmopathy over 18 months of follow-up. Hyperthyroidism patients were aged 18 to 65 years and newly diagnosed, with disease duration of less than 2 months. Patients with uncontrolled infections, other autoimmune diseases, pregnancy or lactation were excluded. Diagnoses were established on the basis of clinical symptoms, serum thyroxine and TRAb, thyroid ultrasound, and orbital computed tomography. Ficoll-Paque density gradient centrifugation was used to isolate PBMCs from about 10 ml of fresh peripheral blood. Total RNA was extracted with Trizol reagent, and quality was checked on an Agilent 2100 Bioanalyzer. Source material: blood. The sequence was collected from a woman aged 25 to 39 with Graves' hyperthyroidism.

DNA sequence: TGCGCCAGCAGCGGGTTCAACACCGGGGAGCTGTTTTTT. Translation gives CASSGFNTGELFF. The rearrangement combines TRBV10-2 with TRBJ2-2; no D segment can be confidently identified. The CDR3 has 13 amino acids, counting the end cysteine and phenylalanine. Of the read, only the CDR3 DNA is kept; its 39 bases are in frame from base 1. V and J lose 6 bases and 2 bases, and a span of 7 bases separates them. The germline V gene sets CDR1 to WSHSY and CDR2 to SAAADI.